The TCR beta chain under discussion was sequenced for a study of blood T cell repertoires in COVID-19. On the study more broadly: Some COVID-19 samples were acute and others convalescent; all came from the United States, Italy and Spain. PBMCs, B-cell-depleted T cells, or T cells provided the cDNA or gDNA that made up the material.

Trimming removed 1 base from V and 0 bases from J; junction bases left unmatched: 12. The germline gives CDR1 MGHRA, CDR2 YSYEKL. CDR3 length: 20 amino acids. Original handling: How many nucleated cells were present was estimated from reference gene primer amplification. The assay was immunoSEQ multiplex PCR, and TCRdb's table has in-frame clones only and misses some. D and trimming come from the DNA, and the V and J calls and clone size come from that table. The table lists 35,000 to 45,000 clones, around 74% of them singletons. The chain couples TRBV4-1 to TRBJ1-1, with 12 bases aligning to TRBD1. This clonotype was sampled from a man in his 70s with acute or convalescent COVID-19. The sample was peripheral blood. In nucleotides, the CDR3 is TGCGCCAGCAGCCAAGCCCGGGACAGGGGGCGGTTCGGCATGAACACTGAAGCTTTCTTT. As protein: CASSQARDRGRFGMNTEAFF.